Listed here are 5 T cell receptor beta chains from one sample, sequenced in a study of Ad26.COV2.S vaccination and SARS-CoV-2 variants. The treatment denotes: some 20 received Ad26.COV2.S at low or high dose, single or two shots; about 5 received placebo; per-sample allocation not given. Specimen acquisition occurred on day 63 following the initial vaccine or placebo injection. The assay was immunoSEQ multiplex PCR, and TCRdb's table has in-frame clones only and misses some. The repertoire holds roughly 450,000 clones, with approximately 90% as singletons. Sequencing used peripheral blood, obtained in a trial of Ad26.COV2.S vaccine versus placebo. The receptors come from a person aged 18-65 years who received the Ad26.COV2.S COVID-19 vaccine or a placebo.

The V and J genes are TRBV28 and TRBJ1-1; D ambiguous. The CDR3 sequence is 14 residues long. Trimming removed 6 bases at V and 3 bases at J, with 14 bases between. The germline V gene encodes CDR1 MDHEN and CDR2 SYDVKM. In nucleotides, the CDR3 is TGTGCCAGCAGGCCCACATCCGACTACACTGAAGCTTTCTTT. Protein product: CASRPTSDYTEAFF.

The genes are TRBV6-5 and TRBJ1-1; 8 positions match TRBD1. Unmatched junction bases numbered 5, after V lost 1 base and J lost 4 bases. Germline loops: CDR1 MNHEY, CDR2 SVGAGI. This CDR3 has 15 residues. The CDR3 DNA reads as TGTGCCAGCAGTTACTTCGGGACAGGAGCCACTGAAGCTTTCTTT. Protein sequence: CASSYFGTGATEAFF.

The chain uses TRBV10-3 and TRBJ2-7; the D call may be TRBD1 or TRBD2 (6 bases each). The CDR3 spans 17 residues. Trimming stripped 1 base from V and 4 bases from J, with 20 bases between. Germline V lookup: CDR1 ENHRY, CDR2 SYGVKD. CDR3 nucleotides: TGTGCCATCAGTGAGTGGGGCGACAGGAGGGGAGAATACGAGCAGTACTTC. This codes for CAISEWGDRRGEYEQYF.

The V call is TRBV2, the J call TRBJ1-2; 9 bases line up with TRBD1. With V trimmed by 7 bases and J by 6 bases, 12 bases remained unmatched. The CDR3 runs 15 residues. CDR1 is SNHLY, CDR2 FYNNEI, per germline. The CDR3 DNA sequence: TGTGCCAGCACCTACTCCGGGACAGGGTTTGATGGCTACACCTTC. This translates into CASTYSGTGFDGYTF.

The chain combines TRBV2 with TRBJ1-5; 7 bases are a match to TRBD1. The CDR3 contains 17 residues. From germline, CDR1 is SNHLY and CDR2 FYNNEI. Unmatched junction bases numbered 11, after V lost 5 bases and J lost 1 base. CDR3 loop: CASSLMGQTVSNQPQHF. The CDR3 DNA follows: TGTGCCAGCAGTCTGATGGGACAGACGGTAAGCAATCAGCCCCAGCATTTT.